The rows below give T cell receptor beta chains drawn from one sample of a study of response to subunit inactivated influenza vaccine. TCRdb used MiXCR to reprocess the RT-PCR reads, holding one entry per CDR3 protein. Counted here are fewer than 800,000 distinct CDR3 sequences, roughly 14% occurring once; the ten biggest clones make up about 9.9%. The sample here was PBMCs from blood, taken less than 13 days after vaccination. The receptor set was obtained from a man aged 45 to 65 who received an inactivated influenza vaccine. Each CDR3 is given with its conserved first and last residue. Fields, in order: clone size, J gene, D gene, V gene, CDR3 DNA, CDR3 protein. The D gene is left open where the match is weak. Some rows have no size entry. The others give once, few or many, or a class for an expanded clone.

>few|TRBJ2-2|-|TRBV6-5
TGTGCCAGCAGTTACTCCCGGTTCAAGAACACCGGGGAGCTGTTTTTT
CASSYSRFKNTGELFF
>-|TRBJ2-3|TRBD2|TRBV29-1
TGCAGCGTTGAATTCTTTCAGGGGAAGCGGGAGGGCCGCGCAGATACGCAGTATTTT
CSVEFFQGKREGRADTQYF
>few|TRBJ2-2|-|TRBV30
TGTGCCTGGAGTCTACGGGGGCACACCGGGGAGCTGTTTTTT
CAWSLRGHTGELFF
>few|TRBJ2-7|-|TRBV12-3/TRBV12-4
TGTGCCAGCAGTCGGGCGCGAAACTCCTACGAGCAGTACTTC
CASSRARNSYEQYF
>few|TRBJ2-2|TRBD1|TRBV7-2
TGTGCCAGCAGCTTAGCGCGAAGGGGGCGCACCGGGGAGCTGTTTTTT
CASSLARRGRTGELFF
>-|TRBJ2-3|TRBD2|TRBV20-1
TGCAGTGCAACGGAGGAGGAGCGGGGTGACACAGATACGCAGTATTTT
CSATEEERGDTDTQYF
>-|TRBJ2-2|-|TRBV7-6
TGTGCCAGCAGCTTAGCGGCAGCCCAGAACACCGGGGAGATGTTTTTT
CASSLAAAQNTGEMFF
>-|TRBJ1-2|-|TRBV5-1
TGCGCCAGCAGCTTGGGACAACAGGGTCCTGATGGCTACACCTTC
CASSLGQQGPDGYTF
>-|TRBJ2-3|TRBD2|TRBV12-3/TRBV12-4
TGTGCCTGCAGTGGGACTAGCGGCGGAACTGGGGCAATAACAGATACGCAGTATTTT
CACSGTSGGTGAITDTQYF
>many|TRBJ2-7|-|TRBV5-1
TGCGCCAGCAGCTTGGGAGACGGCTACGAGCAGTACTTC
CASSLGDGYEQYF
>-|TRBJ2-3|-|TRBV18
TGTGCCAGCTCACCACCAACGAGGGGCGGGTTGGCAGATACGCAGTATTTT
CASSPPTRGGLADTQYF
>few|TRBJ1-2|-|TRBV28
TGTGCCAGCACCGCGAGGCTCCGGTGGGCGGGAAATGGCTACACCTTC
CASTARLRWAGNGYTF
>once|TRBJ2-7|-|TRBV30
TGTGCCTGGGGCCTTCTTTACGAGCAGTACTTC
CAWGLLYEQYF
>-|TRBJ2-5|TRBD2|TRBV11-1
TGTGCCAGCAGCGAACTTTCCGGGACTAGCGGGAGATGGCAAGAGACCCAGTACTTC
CASSELSGTSGRWQETQYF
>few|TRBJ2-1|-|TRBV12-3/TRBV12-4
TGTGCCAGCAGTTTAGCGCTTGGGGGGCCCAATGAGCAGTTCTTC
CASSLALGGPNEQFF
>few|TRBJ2-1|-|TRBV7-2
TGTGCCAGCAGCTTAGTTAGGGGATACTCCTACAATGAGCAGTTCTTC
CASSLVRGYSYNEQFF
>few|TRBJ2-2|TRBD2|TRBV4-1
TGCGCCAGCAGCCAAGAAGTCGCGGGGGCCGGGGAGCTGTTTTTT
CASSQEVAGAGELFF
>few|TRBJ1-5|-|TRBV7-9
TGTGCCAGCAGCCTGGACAGATATCAGCCCCAGCATTTT
CASSLDRYQPQHF
>few|TRBJ2-7|TRBD1|TRBV13
TGTGCCAGCAGCTTAGGGGGACAGGCCTTTGAGCAGTACTTC
CASSLGGQAFEQYF
>many|TRBJ1-3|TRBD1|TRBV5-1
TGCGCCAGCCGGACAGGGGACGGAAACACCATATATTTT
CASRTGDGNTIYF
>few|TRBJ2-1|-|TRBV3-1
TGTGCCAGCAGCCAAGTCGGTGGGGATCCCTACAATGAGCAGTTCTTC
CASSQVGGDPYNEQFF
>-|TRBJ2-3|TRBD2|TRBV20-1
TGCAGTGCTCCCTCTAGCGGGAGGACAGATACGCAGTATTTT
CSAPSSGRTDTQYF
>few|TRBJ2-7|-|TRBV7-9
TGTGCCAGCAGCTTTCATCCCTACGAGCAGTACTTC
CASSFHPYEQYF